This record covers a single TCR beta chain. Antigen unknown. Both 60 Vbeta primers and 13 Jbeta primers went into the PCR. The method was immunoSEQ multiplex PCR; TCRdb's version includes in-frame clones alone and lacks a portion of them. The sample yields about 130,000 clones, about 74% seen once. The data belong to a study of cytomegalovirus exposure and HLA in healthy donors. General observations from the study: Clonal expansion, a later analysis showed, was greater in HLA-associated TCR beta chains than in equally common others.

Deletions cut 7 bases from V and 4 bases from J, with 12 bases between. The CDR3 covers 12 residues. Germline V gives CDR1 SGHDT, CDR2 YYEEEE. This chain joins TRBV5-6 and TRBJ2-7; TRBD1 is a possible D gene (6 bases). The specimen sequenced was PBMCs. The source of this sequence is a man aged 40-50 years in good health and CMV-seropositive. This chain's CDR3 is CASGGQDYEQYF. In DNA, the CDR3 is TGTGCCAGCGGGGGACAAGATTACGAGCAGTACTTC.